The entry that follows covers one T cell receptor beta chain sequence. What it recognizes is unknown. This entry is derived from a study of shared clonotypes between healthy human individuals. Notes on the study in general: The study sampled only blood, and tissue repertoires likely differ.

Unsorted PBMC DNA sequencing spanned ten immunoSEQ deep assay plates. Assay: immunoSEQ multiplex PCR; the TCRdb copy retains only in-frame clones and omits some. The sample gives hundreds of thousands of clones, roughly 80% of which show up once; 13% is in the top ten. Trimming stripped 5 bases from V and 1 base from J, with 16 bases between. The CDR3 loop spans 16 amino acids. With unsorted samples, genomic DNA was obtained from tens of millions of PBMCs. This sequence originates from a woman aged 40 to 50 in good health. Some clones in this sample may be carry-over from other donors' samples. The chain couples TRBV5-3 to TRBJ2-1; D might be TRBD1 or TRBD2, each matching 7 bases. TRBV5-3 carries the ORF label, with uncertain function. The specimen was PBMCs. The chain's CDR3 is CARRSTQGGSYNEQFF. The CDR3, as DNA: TGTGCCAGAAGATCTACCCAGGGGGGGTCCTACAATGAGCAGTTCTTC.